This T cell receptor (beta chain) was documented in a study of T cells in Graves' hyperthyroidism and ophthalmopathy. Looked up from germline, CDR1 is MNHNY and CDR2 is SVGAGI (reference sequence). This CDR3 region has 17 residues. Deletions cut 2 bases from V and 2 bases from J, with 18 bases between. Turning to this clonotype: What it binds is not known.

RNA transcripts yielded amplified TCR beta CDR3 regions. HTBI primers were employed in a first-round RT-PCR of the TCR CDR3. MiXCR, applied by TCRdb to the multiplex PCR reads, yields one record per CDR3 protein. Among approximately 400,000 distinct CDR3 sequences listed, less than 20% were seen once. Study-level points and caveats: Most thyroid clonotypes expanded above 0.001 appeared in blood too.

The clonotype originates from a man younger than 30 with Graves' ophthalmopathy. What was sequenced was blood. The chain links TRBV6-6 to TRBJ2-5; maybe TRBD1 (6 bases). The CDR3 reads CASSYRIGGGDQETQYF. The CDR3 nucleotides are TGTGCCAGCAGTTACAGGATAGGGGGTGGTGATCAAGAGACCCAGTACTTC.